This TCR beta chain was sequenced for a study of shared T cell receptors in the human thymus. TCRdb's copy holds only in-frame clones and misses some; the assay was immunoSEQ multiplex PCR. Of about 660,000 clones in the sample, over 75% are singletons; the top ten hold roughly 0.0087%. Germline V gene data show CDR1 as SEHNR and CDR2 as FQNEAQ (reference sequence). J was trimmed by 0 bases and V by 5 bases; bases with no gene match: 7. The CDR3 has 19 amino acids. This sample was shared with a second study, whose subject was human thymus T cells. This second study notes: Thymus specimens were resections from corrective heart surgery. Thymic and blood repertoires showed apparently biased V and J gene usage. Thymic repertoires overlap heavily among unrelated individuals, related research has reported.

This TCR came from a boy under two years old with a congenital heart defect. The sample consisted of thymocytes. The chain has TRBV7-9 and TRBJ2-1, with 16 bases matching TRBD2. The CDR3 DNA sequence: TGTGCCAGCAGCCCGGGACTAGCGGGAGGGATTAGCTCCTACAATGAGCAGTTCTTC. This codes for CASSPGLAGGISSYNEQFF.